A single sample is the source of the 32 T cell receptor beta chains below, sequenced in a study of lymphopenia after photon versus proton radiotherapy. The data were produced by immunoSEQ multiplex PCR, yet TCRdb's version contains in-frame clones alone and is incomplete. Among about 39,000 clones listed, around nine tenths were seen once. Specimen: peripheral blood, collected from a patient treated with photon-based radiotherapy. All receptors derive from a man aged 55 to 69 with cholangiocarcinoma.

The chain recombines TRBV27 with TRBJ2-7; TRBD1 is a possible D gene (6 bases). This CDR3 region has 16 residues. Germline CDR1 reads MNHEY; CDR2 reads SMNVEV (reference sequence). V lost 7 bases to trimming and J lost 4 bases, with 23 bases between them. The CDR3 nucleotides read TGTGCCAGCACCTCTCCCTCCCCGGACAGTGCGTACGAGCAGTACTTC. This translates into CASTSPSPDSAYEQYF.

The V call is TRBV5-1, the J call TRBJ1-1, with 9 positions matching TRBD1. CDR1 SGHRS and CDR2 YFSETQ come from the germline V gene. Germline trimming cut 3 bases from V and 3 bases from J; bases unmatched to any gene: 6. There are 15 residues in the CDR3. The CDR3 region has the DNA TGCGCCAGCAGCTCCGGGACAGGGATAGACACTGAAGCTTTCTTT. It specifies CASSSGTGIDTEAFF.

V and J are TRBV14 and TRBJ2-3; D possibly corresponds to TRBD1 (6 bases). Trimming cost V 4 bases and J 2 bases, with 19 bases left between them. The CDR3 extends over 17 amino acids. The germline V gene encodes CDR1 SGHDN and CDR2 FVKESK. CDR3 bases: TGTGCCAGCAGCCTTGTCAGGGGCCCCTCCAACACAGATACGCAGTATTTT. Translated: CASSLVRGPSNTDTQYF.

This CDR3 is CASSASNRVSDTQYF. In DNA, the CDR3 is TGTGCCAGCAGCGCGAGTAACAGGGTGTCTGATACGCAGTATTTT. The V call is TRBV9, the J call TRBJ2-3; possible D gene TRBD1, 6 bases. The V and J ends lost 3 bases and 6 bases respectively, with 17 bases between them. The CDR3 loop spans 15 amino acids. Germline V gene lookup returns CDR1 SGDLS and CDR2 YYNGEE.

The chain uses TRBV5-1 and TRBJ2-2; D unclear. V was pared by 0 bases and J by 2 bases, with 5 bases between. CDR1 and CDR2 (germline): SGHRS, YFSETQ. The CDR3 covers 14 residues. The CDR3 DNA reads TGCGCCAGCAGCTTGGACTCCAACACCGGGGAGCTGTTTTTT. Amino acid sequence: CASSLDSNTGELFF.

The chain joins TRBV11-2 to TRBJ2-5; TRBD2 agrees at 12 bases. Trimming at V came to 5 bases and at J to 4 bases, leaving 5 bases not matched to a gene. The CDR3 is 15 residues long. Germline V lookup: CDR1 SGHAT, CDR2 FQNNGV. Here the CDR3 DNA reads TGTGCCAGCAGCCAGCTAGCGGGGGGGCGAGAGACCCAGTACTTC. It encodes CASSQLAGGRETQYF.

The rearrangement links TRBV11-2 to TRBJ2-7; D is unclear. CDR3 length equals 12 residues. CDR1 and CDR2 from the germline V gene are SGHAT and FQNNGV. Deletions cut 1 base from V and 4 bases from J, with 5 bases between. CDR3 nucleotide sequence: TGTGCCAGCAGCTTAGTGGGGTACGAGCAGTACTTC. Its translation is CASSLVGYEQYF. Based on the CDR3 plus reference TRBV11-2 and TRBJ2-7, the full variable domain is EAGVAQSPRYKIIEKRQSVAFWCNPISGHATLYWYQQILGQGPKLLIQFQNNGVVDDSQLPKDRFSAERLKGVDSTLKIQPAKLEDSAVYLCASSLVGYEQYFGPGTRLTVT.

A single count supports this clone. The chain couples TRBV18 to TRBJ2-2; D gene ambiguous. The CDR3 has 16 amino acids. The V end was cut by 1 base, the J end by 5 bases, with 14 bases between. The germline V gene has CDR1 KGHSH and CDR2 LQKENI. This chain's CDR3 is CASSPLGPRRTGELFF. Written as DNA, the CDR3 is TGTGCCAGCTCACCACTCGGCCCCCGGCGGACCGGGGAGCTGTTTTTT.

The chain has TRBV5-5 and TRBJ2-7, with D perhaps matching TRBD1 (6 bases). Trimming took 2 bases from V and 3 from J, leaving 6 bases between them. The CDR3 has 12 amino acids. CDR1 and CDR2 from the germline V gene are SGHKS and YYEKEE (reference sequence). CDR3 sequence: CASSLQGYEQYF. CDR3 DNA: TGTGCCAGCAGCTTACAGGGCTACGAGCAGTACTTC.

The CDR3 DNA follows: TGTGCCAGCAGCCGACAGGGTTGGGAGCAGTTCTTC. As protein: CASSRQGWEQFF. The rearrangement links TRBV28 to TRBJ2-1, with 7 bases lining up with TRBD1. The V gene end was trimmed by 6 bases and the J gene end by 10 bases; junction bases not matched to a gene: 6. The CDR3 length is 12 residues. CDR1 is MDHEN, CDR2 SYDVKM, per germline.

In its sample, this clone was seen a few times. The rearrangement joins TRBV7-3 to TRBJ1-1, with D unclear. Germline V gene lookup returns CDR1 SGHTA and CDR2 FQGTGA. The CDR3 is 13 residues long. The V end lost 4 bases, the J end lost 3 bases, and 9 bases lay between the germline ends. CDR3 coding DNA: TGTGCCAGCAGCTATGACGGTTACACTGAAGCTTTCTTT. Residues: CASSYDGYTEAFF.

J is TRBJ2-3 and V is TRBV7-9; D gene ambiguous. The CDR3 has 13 residues. Germline CDR1 is SEHNR and CDR2 is FQNEAQ (reference sequence). V was clipped by 1 base and J by 3 bases, with 5 bases between them. In nucleotides, the CDR3 is TGTGCCAGCAGCTTAGTCAAGACAGATACGCAGTATTTT. It translates to CASSLVKTDTQYF. The variable domain in full, completed from reference TRBV7-9 and TRBJ2-3, reads DTGVSQNPRHKITKRGQNVTFRCDPISEHNRLYWYRQTLGQGPEFLTYFQNEAQLEKSRLLSDRFSAERPKGSFSTLEIQRTEQGDSAMYLCASSLVKTDTQYFGPGTRLTVL.

CDR3 DNA: TGTGCCAGCAGCCCCTTTGAGACCAGGGGGTTCACAGATACGCAGTATTTT. It is translated as CASSPFETRGFTDTQYF. The V call is TRBV16, the J call TRBJ2-3, with 7 bases matching TRBD1. V trimming: 4 bases; J trimming: 2 bases; junction bases outside the gene matches: 12. From germline, CDR1 is KGHSY and CDR2 FQNENV. CDR3 size: 17 residues.

This chain connects TRBV6-4 to TRBJ2-7; unclear D gene. Deletions cut 6 bases from V and 2 bases from J, with 8 bases between. The CDR3 extends over 12 amino acids. Germline V lookup: CDR1 MRHNA, CDR2 SNTAGT. The CDR3: CASRPSTYEQYF. In DNA form, the CDR3 reads TGTGCCAGCAGGCCCAGCACCTACGAGCAGTACTTC.

The V and J genes are TRBV11-2 and TRBJ1-6; TRBD1 might be the D (5 bases). V was clipped by 1 base and J by 10 bases, with 8 bases between them. The CDR3 loop spans 13 amino acids. Germline assignment: CDR1 SGHAT and CDR2 FQNNGV. CDR3 nucleotide sequence: TGTGCCAGCAGCTTAGGGGACGCCTCACCCCTCCACTTT. It yields the protein CASSLGDASPLHF. Variable domain in full (rest from reference TRBV11-2 and TRBJ1-6): EAGVAQSPRYKIIEKRQSVAFWCNPISGHATLYWYQQILGQGPKLLIQFQNNGVVDDSQLPKDRFSAERLKGVDSTLKIQPAKLEDSAVYLCASSLGDASPLHFGNGTRLTVT.

The chain uses TRBV27 and TRBJ1-6; D uncertain. The V end lost 0 bases, the J end lost 3 bases, and 6 bases lay between the germline ends. Germline V gene data show CDR1 as MNHEY and CDR2 as SMNVEV (reference sequence). The CDR3 covers 15 residues. The CDR3: CASSLSGSYNSPLHF. In DNA, the CDR3 is TGTGCCAGCAGTTTATCGGGCAGCTATAATTCACCCCTCCACTTT.

The gene calls are TRBV5-5 and TRBJ2-7, with D possibly TRBD1 on 6 matching bases. Trimming took off 2 bases at V and 3 bases at J, with 12 bases between the two ends. The CDR3 has 14 residues. The V gene's germline CDR1 is SGHKS and CDR2 YYEKEE (reference sequence). CDR3 residues: CASSFGQSIYEQYF. CDR3 DNA sequence: TGTGCCAGCAGCTTTGGACAGTCTATCTACGAGCAGTACTTC.

This chain joins TRBV18 and TRBJ2-7, with D tentatively TRBD2 (5 bases). Trimming took off 0 bases at V and 1 base at J, with 7 bases between the two ends. CDR3 length: 14 residues. CDR1 and CDR2 from the germline V gene are KGHSH and LQKENI. CDR3 nucleotide sequence: TGTGCCAGCTCACCACCGGGAGATTCCTACGAGCAGTACTTC. The encoded protein is CASSPPGDSYEQYF.

J is TRBJ1-5 and V is TRBV9, with 8 bases fitting TRBD1. After removal of 3 bases from V and 7 bases from J, the junction contained 6 bases not matched to a gene. The CDR3 consists of 14 residues. Per the germline V gene, CDR1 is SGDLS and CDR2 is YYNGEE. CDR3 in amino acids: CASSATGDRQPQHF. CDR3 bases: TGTGCCAGCAGCGCGACAGGGGATAGGCAGCCCCAGCATTTT.

This clone was detected only once. The genes are TRBV6-5 and TRBJ1-6; the match to TRBD1 covers 8 bases. V gave up 6 bases and J gave up 11 bases; unmatched junction bases: 12. Germline assignment: CDR1 MNHEY and CDR2 SVGAGI. The CDR3 is 15 amino acids. CDR3 DNA sequence: TGTGCCAGCAGCCTCAAGGGGGACAGGAGGACACCCCTCCACTTT. It specifies CASSLKGDRRTPLHF.

The chain joins TRBV6-5 to TRBJ1-5, with TRBD1 as a possible D gene (5 bases). The CDR3 sequence is 14 residues long. The germline CDR1 and CDR2 sequences are MNHEY and SVGAGI. V was cut by 5 bases and J by 6 bases, with 14 bases left in between. This chain's CDR3 is CASSTQGERQPQHF. The CDR3 nucleotides are TGTGCCAGCAGTACTCAGGGTGAACGTCAGCCCCAGCATTTT.

The V and J genes are TRBV9 and TRBJ1-1; D is undetermined. The CDR3 spans 15 residues. Trimming left V 0 bases short and J 1 base short, with 10 bases between. Germline V lookup: CDR1 SGDLS, CDR2 YYNGEE. CDR3 sequence (DNA): TGTGCCAGCAGCGTAGATGGGATGGGGAACACTGAAGCTTTCTTT. It codes for CASSVDGMGNTEAFF.

This clone was counted a single time. The V and J genes are TRBV9 and TRBJ1-3, with 7 bases lining up with TRBD1. Germline CDR1 and CDR2: SGDLS and YYNGEE. The J segment lost 0 bases and the V segment lost 3 bases, leaving 6 bases of the junction unmatched. The CDR3 has 16 amino acids. This chain's CDR3 is CASSEGQLNSGNTIYF. The CDR3 bases are TGTGCCAGCAGCGAGGGACAGCTAAACTCTGGAAACACCATATATTTT. The full variable domain, with the rest looked up from reference TRBV9 and TRBJ1-3, is DSGVTQTPKHLITATGQRVTLRCSPRSGDLSVYWYQQSLDQGLQFLIQYYNGEERAKGNILERFSAQQFPDLHSELNLSSLELGDSALYFCASSEGQLNSGNTIYFGEGSWLTVV.

This sequence joins TRBV28 and TRBJ2-1, with TRBD1 matching over 9 bases. The CDR3 covers 16 residues. The V and J ends lost 3 bases and 2 bases, in that order; junction bases with no gene match: 5. Per the germline V gene, CDR1 is MDHEN and CDR2 is SYDVKM. The DNA of the CDR3 is TGTGCCAGCAGTTTGGGGACAGGGATTACCTACAATGAGCAGTTCTTC. It translates to CASSLGTGITYNEQFF.

This chain connects TRBV5-1 to TRBJ2-7; D possibly corresponds to TRBD2 (5 bases). Trimming removed 0 bases at V and 7 bases at J, with 14 bases between. Germline V CDR1 and CDR2: SGHRS, YFSETQ. The CDR3 has 14 residues. In DNA, the CDR3 is TGCGCCAGCAGCTTGGAGCTAGCCTTGGGTGAGCAGTACTTC. Translating it yields CASSLELALGEQYF.

The V gene is TRBV25-1, the J gene TRBJ2-2; TRBD2 agrees at 7 bases. The CDR3 runs 14 residues. The germline CDR1 and CDR2 sequences are MGHDK and SYGVNS. The V segment lost 3 bases and the J segment 6 bases; nucleotides outside the gene matches: 4. The CDR3 DNA reads as TGTGCCAGCAGTGACCAGCGGGGCGCCGGGGAGCTGTTTTTT. Amino acid sequence: CASSDQRGAGELFF.

The chain is built from TRBV28 and TRBJ2-3; 8 bases are shared with TRBD1. Germline V gene data show CDR1 as MDHEN and CDR2 as SYDVKM. The junction had 9 bases not matched to a gene; V was cut back by 2 bases and J by 2 bases. The CDR3 runs to 17 residues. DNA of the CDR3: TGTGCCAGCAGTTTAGCCGGCGTGACAGGGGCCACAGATACGCAGTATTTT. Translating gives CASSLAGVTGATDTQYF.

This rearrangement joins TRBV7-9 to TRBJ1-5; 8 bases agree with TRBD1. V shed 1 base and J 0 bases; nucleotides not matched to a gene: 2. Germline CDR1 SEHNR, CDR2 FQNEAQ (reference sequence). The CDR3 length is 16 residues. The CDR3 sequence: CASSLETGDSNQPQHF. The CDR3 coding sequence is TGTGCCAGCAGCTTAGAGACAGGGGATAGCAATCAGCCCCAGCATTTT.

Regarding this clone: The same CDR3 is also encoded by other DNA sequences in this sample. Written as DNA, the CDR3 is TGTGCCAGCAGCGTTATGGGGGTCCAAGAGACCCAGTACTTC. Its translation is CASSVMGVQETQYF. The chain combines TRBV7-2 with TRBJ2-5, with D possibly being TRBD1 or TRBD2 (5 bases each). Trimming removed 5 bases from V and 1 base from J, with 11 bases in between. CDR1 and CDR2 from the germline V gene are SGHTA and FQGNSA. The CDR3 contains 14 residues.

V usage is TRBV9 and J usage is TRBJ1-1; 8 bases are a match to TRBD1. CDR3 length: 13 amino acids. The trim removed 4 bases at V and 3 bases at J, leaving 2 bases unmatched. Germline CDR1 is SGDLS and CDR2 is YYNGEE. The CDR3 DNA reads TGTGCCAGCAGCCCGACAGGGGACACTGAAGCTTTCTTT. It translates to CASSPTGDTEAFF.

This clone was counted a single time. The chain combines TRBV10-1 with TRBJ2-3; TRBD2 agrees at 8 bases. Germline values: CDR1 WNHNN, CDR2 SYGVQD (reference sequence). This CDR3 region has 15 residues. With V trimmed by 0 bases and J by 2 bases, 1 base remained unmatched. The CDR3 region is CASSESRGATDTQYF. For the CDR3, the DNA is TGCGCCAGCAGTGAGTCGCGGGGGGCCACAGATACGCAGTATTTT.

As DNA, the CDR3 is TGCGCCAGCAGCTTGGAACTAGCGGGAGGTCTCTCCTACGAGCAGTACTTC. This sequence encodes CASSLELAGGLSYEQYF. The chain links TRBV5-1 to TRBJ2-7, with TRBD2 identical over 12 bases. CDR1 SGHRS and CDR2 YFSETQ come from the germline V gene. The CDR3 has 17 residues. V lost 0 bases to trimming and J lost 0 bases; unmatched junction nucleotides: 4.